The 32 T cell receptor beta chains below all came from one sample that was sequenced in a study of blood T cell repertoires in COVID-19. The assay was immunoSEQ multiplex PCR, and TCRdb's table has in-frame clones only and misses some. The top ten hold roughly 10% of the sample, which has some 57,000 clones, under 90% seen once. Sequencing was carried out using peripheral blood. These receptors came from an older man with COVID-19, enrolled during active disease.

This rearrangement joins TRBV19 to TRBJ2-1; D unclear. The CDR3 loop spans 16 amino acids. Trimming shortened V by 3 bases and J by 0 bases, and 12 bases separated the two germline ends. Germline CDR1 and CDR2: LNHDA and SQIVND (reference sequence). CDR3 region: CASSIWQESSYNEQFF. The CDR3, as DNA: TGTGCCAGTAGTATCTGGCAGGAAAGCTCCTACAATGAGCAGTTCTTC.

The V and J genes are TRBV18 and TRBJ2-1, with TRBD1 identical over 12 bases. The CDR3 has 18 residues. Germline values: CDR1 KGHSH, CDR2 LQKENI. J lost 8 bases, V lost 1 base, and 12 bases had no gene match. The CDR3 loop is CASSPRGPGQGARDEQFF. CDR3 bases: TGTGCCAGCTCACCACGTGGTCCGGGACAGGGGGCGCGGGATGAGCAGTTCTTC.

Regarding this clone: A read error may account for a junction end that differs from germline. CDR3 residues: CASSAPGQPNTEAFF. CDR3 nucleotide sequence: TGTGCCAGCTCAGCACCGGGACAACCGAACACTGAAGCTTTCTTT. This chain joins TRBV18 and TRBJ1-1, with D possibly matching TRBD1 (6 bases). The germline CDR1 and CDR2 sequences are KGHSH and LQKENI. This CDR3 has 15 residues.

The chain has TRBV4-3 and TRBJ2-3; 9 bases align to TRBD2. This CDR3 has 16 residues. The trim removed 4 bases at V and 4 bases at J, leaving 9 bases unmatched. Germline assignment: CDR1 LGHNA and CDR2 YSLEER. In DNA form, the CDR3 reads TGCGCCAGCAGCCCCACAGGGGCGGGGGGGCCAGATACGCAGTATTTT. Translation: CASSPTGAGGPDTQYF.

The chain couples TRBV6-5 to TRBJ1-6; the D is unclear. Trimming removed 4 bases from V and 9 bases from J, with 13 bases in between. CDR3 size: 14 residues. Germline lookup yields CDR1 MNHEY and CDR2 SVGAGI. CDR3 sequence (DNA): TGTGCCAGCAGTTTCCTCATAGTCGGTTCACCCCTCCACTTT. Translated, it gives CASSFLIVGSPLHF.

The V call is TRBV3-1 (or the pseudogene TRBV3-2), the J call TRBJ1-4; D gene uncertain. This CDR3 is 15 amino acids long. Germline loops: CDR1 LGHDT, CDR2 YNNKEL (reference sequence). V dropped 2 bases and J dropped 8 bases, with 15 bases sitting between them. CDR3 DNA sequence: TGTGCCAGCAGCCAATTGGGCGCCGGGAGGGAAAAACTGTTTTTT. This sequence encodes CASSQLGAGREKLFF.

This chain joins TRBV4-3 and TRBJ1-2, with unresolved D. The CDR3 runs 15 residues. CDR1 is LGHNA and CDR2 is YSLEER in the germline V gene. Trimming removed 1 base from V and 3 bases from J, with 12 bases in between. CDR3 protein: CASSQGFSGDYGYTF. CDR3 in DNA: TGCGCCAGCAGCCAAGGGTTCTCCGGGGACTATGGCTACACCTTC.

This sequence joins TRBV13 and TRBJ2-1, with 11 bases aligning to TRBD2. CDR3 length: 15 residues. Germline loops: CDR1 PRHDT, CDR2 FYEKMQ (reference sequence). Germline trimming cut 1 base from V and 6 bases from J; bases unmatched to any gene: 2. CDR3 nucleotide sequence: TGTGCCAGCAGCTTAGATAGCGGGGGGGCCAATGAGCAGTTCTTC. Translating gives CASSLDSGGANEQFF. Full variable domain (rest looked up from reference TRBV13 and TRBJ2-1): AAGVIQSPRHLIKEKRETATLKCYPIPRHDTVYWYQQGPGQDPQFLISFYEKMQSDKGSIPDRFSAQQFSDYHSELNMSSLELGDSALYFCASSLDSGGANEQFFGPGTRLTVL.

This clone occurred a few times. This chain links TRBV6-1 with TRBJ1-1, with D possibly matching TRBD1 (6 bases). V lost 2 bases and J lost 5, with 12 bases in between. Germline loops: CDR1 MNHNS, CDR2 SASEGT. This CDR3 has 14 residues. Written as DNA, the CDR3 is TGTGCCAGCAGTGAACGGCAGGGACATACTGAAGCTTTCTTT. It is translated as CASSERQGHTEAFF.

The chain links TRBV5-8 to TRBJ2-2; 7 positions agree with TRBD1. Losses at the gene ends were 3 bases for V and 4 bases for J; bases not matched to a gene: 3. The germline V gene has CDR1 SGHTS and CDR2 YDEGEE. CDR3 size: 14 residues. In DNA, the CDR3 is TGTGCCAGCAGCTGGGGACAGTTCACCGGGGAGCTGTTTTTT. Amino acid sequence: CASSWGQFTGELFF.

The chain joins TRBV18 to TRBJ1-1; no definite D call. Between the trimmed V and J ends, which lost 6 bases and 1 base, there was a span of 9 bases. Germline lookup yields CDR1 KGHSH and CDR2 LQKENI. The CDR3 runs to 13 residues. CDR3 nucleotide sequence: TGTGCCAGCTCGCTCGACAAGAACACTGAAGCTTTCTTT. The encoded protein is CASSLDKNTEAFF.

The chain links TRBV3-1 (or the pseudogene TRBV3-2) to TRBJ1-2; the match to TRBD1 covers 10 bases. The CDR3 consists of 14 residues. Germline trimming cut 7 bases from V and 6 bases from J; bases unmatched to any gene: 8. Germline loops: CDR1 LGHDT, CDR2 YNNKEL (reference sequence). CDR3 in amino acids: CASNTGTGEDGYTF. The CDR3 bases are TGTGCCAGCAATACCGGGACAGGGGAGGATGGCTACACCTTC.

This rearrangement joins TRBV19 to TRBJ2-3, with 7 bases aligning to TRBD2. Per the germline V gene, CDR1 is LNHDA and CDR2 is SQIVND (reference sequence). Trimming cost V 10 bases and J 0 bases; bases outside gene matches: 10. The CDR3 is 15 amino acids. The CDR3, as DNA: TGTGCCACTTCGTTCGGGAGGACTAGCACAGATACGCAGTATTTT. Residues: CATSFGRTSTDTQYF.

The chain employs TRBV6-4 and TRBJ1-2; TRBD1 is a possible D gene (6 bases). The germline gives CDR1 MRHNA, CDR2 SNTAGT. The CDR3 loop spans 13 amino acids. Deletions cut 3 bases from V and 4 bases from J, with 9 bases between. The CDR3 DNA sequence: TGTGCCAGCAGTGAGGGGGGGCGCTATGGCTACACCTTC. Protein: CASSEGGRYGYTF.

The V gene is TRBV5-1, the J gene TRBJ1-2; 10 bases match TRBD1. In germline, CDR1 is SGHRS, CDR2 YFSETQ. V lost 5 bases to trimming and J lost 4 bases; unmatched junction nucleotides: 8. The CDR3 contains 15 residues. The CDR3 is CASRTGTGDPYGYTF. The CDR3 DNA is TGCGCCAGCAGAACCGGGACAGGGGATCCCTATGGCTACACCTTC.

The rearrangement links TRBV2 to TRBJ2-2; 10 positions match TRBD2. With V trimmed by 4 bases and J by 1 base, 0 bases remained unmatched. The germline V gene encodes CDR1 SNHLY and CDR2 FYNNEI. The CDR3 consists of 15 residues. This chain's CDR3 is CASSGLAGNTGELFF. The CDR3 bases are TGTGCCAGCAGTGGACTAGCGGGGAACACCGGGGAGCTGTTTTTT. Filled out from reference TRBV2 and TRBJ2-2, the complete variable domain reads EPEVTQTPSHQVTQMGQEVILRCVPISNHLYFYWYRQILGQKVEFLVSFYNNEISEKSEIFDDQFSVERPDGSNFTLKIRSTKLEDSAMYFCASSGLAGNTGELFFGEGSRLTVL.

This chain uses TRBV7-2 with TRBJ1-4; 12 bases fit TRBD1. Germline CDR1 SGHTA, CDR2 FQGNSA. The CDR3 runs 14 residues. Trimming removed 5 bases from V and 7 bases from J; junction bases left unmatched: 2. CDR3 loop: CASSGTGGFEKLFF. The CDR3 DNA reads TGTGCCAGCAGCGGGACAGGGGGCTTTGAAAAACTGTTTTTT.

This clone showed up just once. The chain recombines TRBV10-3 with TRBJ2-6, with 8 nucleotides matching TRBD1. V was clipped by 9 bases and J by 0 bases; unmatched bases: 13. The germline V gene encodes CDR1 ENHRY and CDR2 SYGVKD. This CDR3 has 18 amino acids. CDR3 nucleotide sequence: TGTGCCATTCTTAACCCGGGACAGGCCTTCTCTGGGGCCAACGTCCTGACTTTC. Translation gives CAILNPGQAFSGANVLTF.

J is TRBJ2-2 and V is TRBV9; D not resolved. Germline loops: CDR1 SGDLS, CDR2 YYNGEE. The CDR3 has 14 residues. With 0 bases removed from V and 5 bases from J, the gap between germline ends came to 8 bases. CDR3 bases: TGTGCCAGCAGCGTAGCGCACCGGACCGGGGAGCTGTTTTTT. This encodes CASSVAHRTGELFF.

The genes are TRBV30 and TRBJ1-2, with D tentatively TRBD1 (5 bases). This CDR3 spans 13 amino acids. The V gene lost 4 bases and the J gene lost 10 bases, with 19 bases spanning the gap. The V gene's germline CDR1 is GTSNPN and CDR2 SVGIG (reference sequence). Here the CDR3 reads CAWIPVRGGDYTF. CDR3 DNA sequence: TGTGCCTGGATCCCTGTACGGGGAGGGGACTACACCTTC. The entire variable domain, with the rest obtained from reference TRBV30 and TRBJ1-2, is as follows: SQTIHQWPATLVQPVGSPLSLECTVEGTSNPNLYWYRQAAGRGLQLLFYSVGIGQISSEVPQNLSASRPQDRQFILSSKKLLLSDSGFYLCAWIPVRGGDYTFGSGTRLTVV.

The chain joins TRBV11-2 to TRBJ1-2; D gene unclear. The length of the CDR3 is 16 residues. V was pared by 5 bases and J by 0 bases, with 16 bases between. Germline values: CDR1 SGHAT, CDR2 FQNNGV. CDR3 protein: CASSRSGGSSNYGYTF. The CDR3 region has the DNA TGTGCCAGCAGCCGGAGTGGCGGGAGCTCTAACTATGGCTACACCTTC. The full variable domain, its missing parts supplied by reference TRBV11-2 and TRBJ1-2, is EAGVAQSPRYKIIEKRQSVAFWCNPISGHATLYWYQQILGQGPKLLIQFQNNGVVDDSQLPKDRFSAERLKGVDSTLKIQPAKLEDSAVYLCASSRSGGSSNYGYTFGSGTRLTVV.

The chain combines TRBV5-8 with TRBJ1-1, with 8 bases that match TRBD1. Trimming removed 4 bases from V and 4 bases from J; junction bases left unmatched: 9. In germline, CDR1 is SGHTS, CDR2 YDEGEE. CDR3 size: 15 residues. The CDR3 DNA follows: TGTGCCAGCAGCCTACGGACAGGGAGGGGCACTGAAGCTTTCTTT. It translates to CASSLRTGRGTEAFF.

This clone showed up just once. The chain recombines TRBV14 with TRBJ2-1; 12 nucleotides line up with TRBD2. There are 15 residues in the CDR3. CDR1 is SGHDN and CDR2 is FVKESK in the germline V gene. J gave up 9 bases and V 4 bases, and 7 bases lay outside the gene matches. The CDR3 DNA reads TGTGCCAGCAGCCCCAGGACTAGCGGGGTTGGTGAGCAGTTCTTC. The encoded protein is CASSPRTSGVGEQFF.

The chain's CDR3 is CASRGGSLLYEQYV. The CDR3 bases are TGTGCCAGCAGAGGAGGGAGCCTTCTCTACGAGCAGTACGTC. The chain couples TRBV6-5 to TRBJ2-7; tentatively, D is TRBD2 (6 bases). The germline V gene has CDR1 MNHEY and CDR2 SVGAGI. V was clipped by 6 bases and J by 3 bases, with 15 bases between them. This CDR3 comprises 14 residues.

The chain joins TRBV19 to TRBJ1-1; TRBD1 aligns across 7 bases. V shed 3 bases, J shed 6 bases, and the junction held 10 bases outside the gene matches. This CDR3 region has 15 residues. CDR1 LNHDA and CDR2 SQIVND come from the germline V gene (reference sequence). This CDR3 is CASSIGDRVTAEAFF. The CDR3 DNA is TGTGCCAGTAGTATTGGAGACAGGGTAACCGCTGAAGCTTTCTTT. Combining the CDR3 with reference TRBV19 and TRBJ1-1 gives the whole variable domain DGGITQSPKYLFRKEGQNVTLSCEQNLNHDAMYWYRQDPGQGLRLIYYSQIVNDFQKGDIAEGYSVSREKKESFPLTVTSAQKNPTAFYLCASSIGDRVTAEAFFGQGTRLTVV.

The V call is TRBV5-6, the J call TRBJ2-1, with TRBD2 matching over 7 bases. CDR3 length: 14 amino acids. The germline gives CDR1 SGHDT, CDR2 YYEEEE. V gave up 2 bases and J gave up 2 bases; unmatched junction bases: 1. In nucleotides, the CDR3 is TGTGCCAGCAGCTTCCGGGGGGCCTACAATGAGCAGTTCTTC. Protein product: CASSFRGAYNEQFF.

The V and J genes are TRBV24-1 and TRBJ2-5; TRBD1 matches 10 bases. Trimming at V came to 9 bases and at J to 5 bases, leaving 8 bases not matched to a gene. Germline lookup yields CDR1 KGHDR and CDR2 SFDVKD. The CDR3 is made up of 14 amino acids. The CDR3 region is CATSRQGAGETQYF. The CDR3 coding sequence is TGTGCCACCTCTCGACAGGGGGCAGGGGAGACCCAGTACTTC.

This chain connects TRBV30 to TRBJ1-2, with a possible D match to TRBD1 (6 bases). The CDR3 totals 13 residues. The germline V gene has CDR1 GTSNPN and CDR2 SVGIG (reference sequence). V gave up 0 bases and J gave up 7 bases, with 12 bases separating them. The chain's CDR3 is CAWSVGGGSGYTF. The CDR3 coding sequence is TGTGCCTGGAGTGTAGGGGGGGGCTCTGGCTACACCTTC.

This clone was seen once. CDR3 DNA: TGTGCCAGCAGTAAGAATCCCACCCGGACTAGCGGGAGAGGGGGTAGCACAGATACGCAGTATTTT. This codes for CASSKNPTRTSGRGGSTDTQYF. The V and J genes are TRBV2 and TRBJ2-3, with 13 bases matching TRBD2. In germline, CDR1 is SNHLY, CDR2 FYNNEI. The CDR3 is 22 residues long. V gave up 5 bases and J gave up 0 bases; unmatched junction bases: 20.

This chain connects TRBV12-3 or TRBV12-4 to TRBJ1-1; the D is unclear. The CDR3 runs 13 residues. V was shortened by 7 bases and J by 2 bases, with 11 bases between the two germline ends. In DNA, the CDR3 is TGTGCCAGCACCTTGGGCACTAACACTGAAGCTTTCTTT. It is translated as CASTLGTNTEAFF.

The gene calls are TRBV6-5 and TRBJ1-6, with 7 bases that match TRBD1. In germline, CDR1 is MNHEY, CDR2 SVGAGI. The CDR3 length is 14 residues. Trimming at V came to 8 bases and at J to 6 bases, leaving 7 bases not matched to a gene. The CDR3 coding sequence is TGTGCCAGCTTACTGGGACAGATTAATTCACCCCTCCACTTT. Translation: CASLLGQINSPLHF.

This chain joins TRBV18 and TRBJ1-1; D possibly corresponds to TRBD1 (6 bases). The germline V gene has CDR1 KGHSH and CDR2 LQKENI. Trimming left V 3 bases short and J 3 bases short, with 14 bases between. The CDR3 sequence is 15 residues long. CDR3 region: CASSPPGGADTEAFF. In DNA, the CDR3 is TGTGCCAGCTCACCCCCGGGGGGCGCGGACACTGAAGCTTTCTTT. Full variable domain (outside the CDR3, taken from reference TRBV18 and TRBJ1-1): NAGVMQNPRHLVRRRGQEARLRCSPMKGHSHVYWYRQLPEEGLKFMVYLQKENIIDESGMPKERFSAEFPKEGPSILRIQQVVRGDSAAYFCASSPPGGADTEAFFGQGTRLTVV.